This TCR beta chain was recorded in a study of PD-1 blockade in classical Hodgkin lymphoma. Study results and limitations: Underlying causes for the observed repertoire differences were not defined, possibly disease activity or prior therapy. Newly diagnosed patients reportedly had lower baseline TCR diversity than healthy donors.

A remark on this clone: Its target is not known.

The time point: newly diagnosed, previously untreated cHL patient sample. Sequencing was performed with immunoSEQ multiplex PCR; in TCRdb, only in-frame clones are kept and a portion is missing. Counted here are some 28,000 clones, more than 85% occurring once; the ten biggest clones make up roughly 3.8%. The TCR was taken from a human donor with classical Hodgkin lymphoma. What was sequenced was peripheral blood mononuclear cells (PBMCs).

The CDR3 sequence is CASEDGSNYGYTF. CDR3 coding DNA: TGTGCCAGCGAAGACGGTAGTAACTATGGCTACACCTTC. This sequence joins TRBV28 and TRBJ1-2; D gene uncertain. Germline lookup yields CDR1 MDHEN and CDR2 SYDVKM. The CDR3 runs to 13 residues. Deletions cut 8 bases from V and 1 base from J, with 11 bases between.